The 22 T cell receptor beta chains presented below share a single source sample, sequenced in a study of blood T cell repertoires in COVID-19. Using immunoSEQ multiplex PCR, the repertoire was profiled, and TCRdb retains in-frame clones only, with some absent. The sample records about 49,000 clones, 68% being singletons. The sample was peripheral blood. The receptors stem from a woman aged 65 to 85 with acute or convalescent COVID-19.

The gene calls are TRBV5-1 and TRBJ1-4; TRBD1 aligns across 12 bases. Losses at the gene ends were 4 bases for V and 7 bases for J; bases not matched to a gene: 14. The CDR3 is 18 residues long. The V gene's germline CDR1 is SGHRS and CDR2 YFSETQ. The CDR3 DNA reads TGCGCCAGCAGCGCCACCGGGACAGGGGGCGCGGTAGGTGAAAAACTGTTTTTT. Translation: CASSATGTGGAVGEKLFF.

The J gene is TRBJ2-2, the V gene TRBV28, with 12 bases fitting TRBD2. J was trimmed by 5 bases and V by 8 bases; bases with no gene match: 6. CDR3 length equals 15 residues. CDR1 is MDHEN and CDR2 is SYDVKM in the germline V gene. CDR3 sequence reads: CASSLAGGSTGELFF. The CDR3 DNA reads as TGTGCCAGCTCACTAGCGGGGGGATCTACCGGGGAGCTGTTTTTT.

This clone came up a few times. The gene calls are TRBV3-1 (or the pseudogene TRBV3-2) and TRBJ2-2; TRBD2 agrees at 10 bases. The CDR3 runs to 13 residues. V lost 7 bases, J lost 6 bases, and 2 bases stayed unmatched. Germline CDR1 is LGHDT and CDR2 is YNNKEL (reference sequence). The CDR3 region is CASTLAGAGELFF. The CDR3 DNA sequence: TGTGCCAGCACGCTAGCGGGAGCCGGGGAGCTGTTTTTT.

The DNA of the CDR3 is TGTGCCAGCAGCTTCTTCAAGGGGCGCGTCTATGGCTACACCTTC. This gives the protein CASSFFKGRVYGYTF. This chain uses TRBV7-9 with TRBJ1-2, with D possibly being TRBD1 (5 bases). There are 15 residues in the CDR3. The germline gives CDR1 SEHNR, CDR2 FQNEAQ (reference sequence). The V end was cut by 3 bases, the J end by 4 bases, with 15 bases between.

The chain recombines TRBV28 with TRBJ1-2; 7 bases are shared with TRBD1. The CDR3 consists of 14 residues. The J segment lost 4 bases and the V segment lost 4 bases, leaving 6 bases of the junction unmatched. Germline V gene data show CDR1 as MDHEN and CDR2 as SYDVKM. The CDR3 region has the DNA TGTGCCAGCAGTTCTTATACAGGGGCCTATGGCTACACCTTC. Its translation: CASSSYTGAYGYTF.

This sequence joins TRBV6-5 and TRBJ2-7, with D tentatively TRBD1 (6 bases). The CDR3 totals 12 residues. The germline gives CDR1 MNHEY, CDR2 SVGAGI. Trimming cost V 7 bases and J 2 bases, with 9 bases left between them. The CDR3 here is CASTGQTYEQYF. CDR3 sequence (DNA): TGTGCCAGCACCGGACAGACCTACGAGCAGTACTTC.

The chain couples TRBV29-1 to TRBJ2-4; D is uncertain. The CDR3 length is 14 residues. Trimming removed 7 bases at V and 0 bases at J, with 13 bases between. CDR1 is SQVTM, CDR2 ANQGSEA, per germline. Here the CDR3 DNA reads TGCAGCGGTCCATGTCCAGGAGCCAAAAACATTCAGTACTTC. Amino acid sequence: CSGPCPGAKNIQYF. Filled out from reference TRBV29-1 and TRBJ2-4, the complete variable domain reads SAVISQKPSRDICQRGTSLTIQCQVDSQVTMMFWYRQQPGQSLTLIATANQGSEATYESGFVIDKFPISRPNLTFSTLTVSNMSPEDSSIYLCSGPCPGAKNIQYFGAGTRLSVL.

The J gene is TRBJ1-2, the V gene TRBV6-5; D is possibly TRBD1 (6 bases). CDR3 length equals 14 residues. V lost 2 bases and J 6 bases, leaving 13 bases between the germline ends. Germline values: CDR1 MNHEY, CDR2 SVGAGI. CDR3 region: CASSYNRVDDGYTF. The CDR3 nucleotides read TGTGCCAGCAGTTACAACAGGGTAGACGATGGCTACACCTTC.

V is TRBV7-9 and J is TRBJ1-2; D gene ambiguous. CDR3 length: 13 residues. The V gene lost 1 base and the J gene lost 4 bases, with 7 bases spanning the gap. Germline V gene sequence: CDR1 SEHNR, CDR2 FQNEAQ (reference sequence). The CDR3 loop is CASSLVPGYGYTF. The CDR3 DNA reads as TGTGCCAGCAGCTTAGTGCCAGGCTATGGCTACACCTTC.

This clone appeared many times. The rearrangement uses TRBV6-5 and TRBJ2-7; D possibly corresponds to TRBD1 (6 bases). Germline V gene lookup returns CDR1 MNHEY and CDR2 SVGAGI. This CDR3 is built from 15 residues. V lost 0 bases and J lost 4, with 13 bases in between. The CDR3 spells CASSYSQGPEYEQYF. Here the CDR3 DNA reads TGTGCCAGCAGTTACTCCCAGGGGCCTGAATACGAGCAGTACTTC.

V gene TRBV4-1 combines with J gene TRBJ1-1; 8 nucleotides agree with TRBD1. The CDR3 consists of 16 residues. V lost 2 bases, J lost 0 bases, and 5 bases stayed unmatched. Germline CDR1 MGHRA, CDR2 YSYEKL. The CDR3 is CASSQTAGGMNTEAFF. DNA for the CDR3: TGCGCCAGCAGCCAAACGGCAGGGGGCATGAACACTGAAGCTTTCTTT.

This chain links TRBV6-5 with TRBJ1-2; a possible D gene is TRBD1 (5 bases). V lost 6 bases to trimming and J lost 5 bases, with 13 bases between them. The CDR3 contains 13 residues. Per germline, CDR1 MNHEY and CDR2 SVGAGI. The CDR3 loop is CASSPTELYGYTF. CDR3 DNA: TGTGCCAGCAGCCCGACAGAATTGTATGGCTACACCTTC.

The chain uses TRBV12-3 or TRBV12-4 and TRBJ2-1; 7 nucleotides line up with TRBD1. The CDR3 has 13 residues. The V segment lost 6 bases and the J segment 5 bases; nucleotides outside the gene matches: 4. CDR3 region: CASSPQGDNEQFF. CDR3 bases: TGTGCCAGCAGCCCCCAGGGGGACAATGAGCAGTTCTTC.

The chain is built from TRBV11-1 and TRBJ2-7; possibly TRBD1 for D (6 bases). CDR1 is SGHAT and CDR2 is FQDESV in the germline V gene (reference sequence). The CDR3 has 12 amino acids. With 6 bases removed from V and 7 bases from J, the gap between germline ends came to 13 bases. CDR3 loop: CASSTNREEQYF. The DNA for the CDR3 is TGTGCCAGCAGTACTAACAGGGAGGAGCAGTACTTC.

The genes are TRBV9 and TRBJ2-1; tentatively, D is TRBD2 (6 bases). Germline V gene sequence: CDR1 SGDLS, CDR2 YYNGEE. The CDR3 runs to 15 residues. Trimming removed 1 base at V and 4 bases at J, with 12 bases between. The DNA for the CDR3 is TGTGCCAGCAGCGTATCGGGGCTAGCGTACAATGAGCAGTTCTTC. Translation: CASSVSGLAYNEQFF.

The chain has TRBV5-1 and TRBJ2-1; 12 bases fit TRBD1. This CDR3 comprises 17 residues. V shed 0 bases and J 8 bases; nucleotides not matched to a gene: 9. Germline CDR1 reads SGHRS; CDR2 reads YFSETQ. CDR3 DNA: TGCGCCAGCAGCTTGGGGCCGGGACAGGGGGCGCGTTATGAGCAGTTCTTC. Translation gives CASSLGPGQGARYEQFF.

The chain has TRBV23-1 and TRBJ2-7; D not certain. TRBV23-1 carries the ORF label, with uncertain function. The CDR3 is 14 amino acids. V was pared by 3 bases and J by 4 bases, with 13 bases between. CDR3 coding DNA: TGCGCCAGCAGTCAGGCAGGCCGTAGTTACGAGCAGTACTTC. Translating gives CASSQAGRSYEQYF.

This clone was counted ten times or more. V gene TRBV6-5 combines with J gene TRBJ1-1; D remains unclear. V was pared by 5 bases and J by 3 bases, with 7 bases between. This CDR3 has 12 amino acids. Per the germline V gene, CDR1 is MNHEY and CDR2 is SVGAGI. CDR3 loop: CASSNGYTEAFF. CDR3 in DNA: TGTGCCAGCAGTAACGGTTACACTGAAGCTTTCTTT.

The chain employs TRBV19 and TRBJ1-2; 7 nucleotides line up with TRBD1. V shed 6 bases, J shed 6 bases, and the junction held 10 bases outside the gene matches. This CDR3 spans 14 amino acids. Germline lookup yields CDR1 LNHDA and CDR2 SQIVND (reference sequence). CDR3: CASSETGSLDGYTF. CDR3 sequence (DNA): TGTGCCAGTAGCGAGACAGGGTCCCTAGATGGCTACACCTTC.

The chain combines TRBV7-6 with TRBJ1-1; no clear D. Germline V gives CDR1 SGHVS, CDR2 FNYEAQ. There are 14 residues in the CDR3. Trimming shortened V by 5 bases and J by 7 bases, and 17 bases separated the two germline ends. CDR3 protein: CASSSLAGSGEAFF. The CDR3 DNA reads TGTGCCAGCAGCAGTTTGGCGGGAAGTGGTGAAGCTTTCTTT.

This chain joins TRBV5-1 and TRBJ1-4; D is perhaps TRBD1 (5 bases). Trimming shortened V by 4 bases and J by 10 bases, and 14 bases separated the two germline ends. CDR3 length equals 13 residues. Germline V lookup: CDR1 SGHRS, CDR2 YFSETQ. This chain's CDR3 is CASSPGGWGKLFF. CDR3 nucleotides: TGCGCCAGCAGCCCCGGGGGATGGGGAAAACTGTTTTTT.

The chain links TRBV11-1 to TRBJ1-4; the match to TRBD1 covers 11 bases. The CDR3 totals 14 residues. Germline V gene lookup returns CDR1 SGHAT and CDR2 FQDESV (reference sequence). V lost 5 bases, J lost 8 bases, and 4 bases stayed unmatched. The CDR3 nucleotides read TGTGCCAGCAGCCCGGACAGGGGGCACGAAAAACTGTTTTTT. It encodes CASSPDRGHEKLFF.